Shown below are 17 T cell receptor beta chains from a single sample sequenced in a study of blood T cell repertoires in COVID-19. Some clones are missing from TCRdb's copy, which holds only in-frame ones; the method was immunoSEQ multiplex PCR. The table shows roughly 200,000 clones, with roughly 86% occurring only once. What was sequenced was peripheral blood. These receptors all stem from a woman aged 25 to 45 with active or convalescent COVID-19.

The CDR3 DNA follows: TGTGCCAGCAGCTTAAGGTGGACTAGCGGTCCGGAAGAGCAGTACTTC. Its translation: CASSLRWTSGPEEQYF. This chain links TRBV11-2 with TRBJ2-7; 10 nucleotides line up with TRBD2. The ends lost 2 bases at V and 7 bases at J; junction bases unmatched: 11. Germline-derived CDR1 and CDR2 are SGHAT and FQNNGV. The CDR3 has 16 residues.

The CDR3 protein is CASSRTAAATNEKLFF. The DNA of the CDR3 is TGTGCCAGTAGCCGTACCGCGGCTGCAACTAATGAAAAACTGTTTTTT. The chain recombines TRBV19 with TRBJ1-4; D unclear. CDR3 size: 16 residues. CDR1 and CDR2 from the germline V gene are LNHDA and SQIVND (reference sequence). The V end lost 6 bases, the J end lost 0 bases, and 14 bases lay between the germline ends. Complete variable domain (other parts from reference TRBV19 and TRBJ1-4): DGGITQSPKYLFRKEGQNVTLSCEQNLNHDAMYWYRQDPGQGLRLIYYSQIVNDFQKGDIAEGYSVSREKKESFPLTVTSAQKNPTAFYLCASSRTAAATNEKLFFGSGTQLSVL.

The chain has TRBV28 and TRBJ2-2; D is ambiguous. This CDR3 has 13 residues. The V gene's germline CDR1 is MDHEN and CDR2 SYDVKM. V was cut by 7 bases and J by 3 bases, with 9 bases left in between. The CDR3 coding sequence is TGTGCCAGCACAGACTGGGACACCGGGGAGCTGTTTTTT. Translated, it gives CASTDWDTGELFF.

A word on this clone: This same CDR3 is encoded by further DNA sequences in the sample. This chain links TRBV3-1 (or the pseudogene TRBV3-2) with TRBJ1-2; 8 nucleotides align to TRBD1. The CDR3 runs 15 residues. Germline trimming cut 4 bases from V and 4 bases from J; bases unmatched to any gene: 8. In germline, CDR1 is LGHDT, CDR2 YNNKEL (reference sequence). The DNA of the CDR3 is TGTGCCAGCAGCCCTCCCAGGACAGGGACCTATGGCTACACCTTC. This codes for CASSPPRTGTYGYTF.

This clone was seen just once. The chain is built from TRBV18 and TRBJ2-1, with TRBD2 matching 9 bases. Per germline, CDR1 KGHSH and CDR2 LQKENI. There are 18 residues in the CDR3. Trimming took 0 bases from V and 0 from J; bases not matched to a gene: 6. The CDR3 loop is CASSPPVAGDSSYNEQFF. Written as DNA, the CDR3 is TGTGCCAGCTCACCACCGGTAGCGGGGGACAGCTCCTACAATGAGCAGTTCTTC. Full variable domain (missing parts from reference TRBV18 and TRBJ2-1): NAGVMQNPRHLVRRRGQEARLRCSPMKGHSHVYWYRQLPEEGLKFMVYLQKENIIDESGMPKERFSAEFPKEGPSILRIQQVVRGDSAAYFCASSPPVAGDSSYNEQFFGPGTRLTVL.

CDR3 in DNA: TGTGCCAGCAGTTTAGGAGCTAACTATGGCTACACCTTC. Protein sequence: CASSLGANYGYTF. The chain is built from TRBV27 and TRBJ1-2; the D is unclear. Trimming removed 2 bases at V and 0 bases at J, with 4 bases between. The CDR3 extends over 13 amino acids. Germline V gene lookup returns CDR1 MNHEY and CDR2 SMNVEV (reference sequence).

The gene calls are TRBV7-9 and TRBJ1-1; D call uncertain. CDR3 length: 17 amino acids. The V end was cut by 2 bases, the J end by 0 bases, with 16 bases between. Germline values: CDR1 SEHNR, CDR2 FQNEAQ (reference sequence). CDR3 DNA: TGTGCCAGCAGCTTATTTCGGGGTTCGCTCATGAACACTGAAGCTTTCTTT. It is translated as CASSLFRGSLMNTEAFF.

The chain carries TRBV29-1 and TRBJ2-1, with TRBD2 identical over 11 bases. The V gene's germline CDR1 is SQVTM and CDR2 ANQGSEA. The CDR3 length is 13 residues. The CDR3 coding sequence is TGCGGGGGGGGACTAGCGGATTACAATGAGCAGTTCTTC. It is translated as CGGGLADYNEQFF.

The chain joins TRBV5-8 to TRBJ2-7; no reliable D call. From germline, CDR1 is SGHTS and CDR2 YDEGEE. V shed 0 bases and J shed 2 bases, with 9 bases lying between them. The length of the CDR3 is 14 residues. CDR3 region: CASSLDASAYEQYF. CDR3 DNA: TGTGCCAGCAGCTTGGACGCCAGCGCCTACGAGCAGTACTTC.

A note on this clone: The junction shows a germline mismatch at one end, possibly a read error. The CDR3 reads CASSLAGGTSGIFVF. For the CDR3, the DNA is TGCGCCAGCAGCCTGGCGGGGGGGACTAGCGGGATTTTCGTCTTC. The V call is TRBV5-1, the J call TRBJ2-4; 13 bases match TRBD2. This CDR3 comprises 15 residues. Germline CDR1 is SGHRS and CDR2 is YFSETQ.

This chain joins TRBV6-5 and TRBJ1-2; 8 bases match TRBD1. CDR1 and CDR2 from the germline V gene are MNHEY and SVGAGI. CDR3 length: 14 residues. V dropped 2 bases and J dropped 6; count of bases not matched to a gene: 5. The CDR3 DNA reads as TGTGCCAGCAGTTACGGGACAGGCCTGGATGGCTACACCTTC. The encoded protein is CASSYGTGLDGYTF.

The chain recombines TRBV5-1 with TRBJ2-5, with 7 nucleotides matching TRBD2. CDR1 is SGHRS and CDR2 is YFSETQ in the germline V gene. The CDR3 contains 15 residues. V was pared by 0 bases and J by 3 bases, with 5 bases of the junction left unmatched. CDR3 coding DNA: TGCGCCAGCAGCTTGGAGGCGGGAGTGGAAGAGACCCAGTACTTC. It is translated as CASSLEAGVEETQYF.

CDR3 region: CASSADSNSPLHF. The CDR3 coding sequence is TGTGCCAGCAGTGCGGACAGTAATTCACCCCTCCACTTT. The V gene is TRBV6-4, the J gene TRBJ1-6, with D possibly matching TRBD1 (6 bases). The CDR3 spans 13 residues. Per the germline V gene, CDR1 is MRHNA and CDR2 is SNTAGT. V was pared by 4 bases and J by 6 bases, with 7 bases between.

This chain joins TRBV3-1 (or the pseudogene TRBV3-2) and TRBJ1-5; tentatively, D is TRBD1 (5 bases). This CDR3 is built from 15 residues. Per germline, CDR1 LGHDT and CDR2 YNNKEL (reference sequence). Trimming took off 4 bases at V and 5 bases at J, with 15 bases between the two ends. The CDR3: CASSPHGFRDQPQHF. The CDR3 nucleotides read TGTGCCAGCAGCCCCCACGGGTTCAGGGATCAGCCCCAGCATTTT.

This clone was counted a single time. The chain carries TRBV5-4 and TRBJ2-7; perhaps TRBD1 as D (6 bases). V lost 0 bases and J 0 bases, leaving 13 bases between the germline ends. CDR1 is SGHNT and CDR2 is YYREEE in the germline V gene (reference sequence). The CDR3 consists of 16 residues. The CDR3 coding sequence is TGTGCCAGCAGCTTGGACCCGGGACATAGCTCCTACGAGCAGTACTTC. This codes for CASSLDPGHSSYEQYF.

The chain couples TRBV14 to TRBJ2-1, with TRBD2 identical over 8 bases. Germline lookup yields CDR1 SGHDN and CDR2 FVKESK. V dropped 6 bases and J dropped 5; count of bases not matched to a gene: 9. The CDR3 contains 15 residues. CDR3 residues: CASSQTAGGHNEQFF. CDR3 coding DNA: TGTGCCAGCAGTCAAACGGCGGGAGGCCACAATGAGCAGTTCTTC.

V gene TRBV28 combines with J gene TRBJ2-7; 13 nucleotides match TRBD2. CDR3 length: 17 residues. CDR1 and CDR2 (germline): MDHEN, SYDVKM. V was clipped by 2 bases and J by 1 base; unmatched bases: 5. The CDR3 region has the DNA TGTGCCAGCAGTTTAGGGACTAGCGGGATCAAATCCTACGAGCAGTACTTC. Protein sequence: CASSLGTSGIKSYEQYF.